Presented here are 4 T cell receptor beta chains from one specimen sequenced in a study of blood T cell repertoires in COVID-19. Assay: immunoSEQ multiplex PCR; the TCRdb copy retains only in-frame clones and omits some. The table records 300,000 to 400,000 clones, roughly 88% of them present only once. Material: PBMCs or T cells enriched from blood (not recorded which). The receptors derive from a woman aged 30 to 39 with acute COVID-19.

This chain uses TRBV7-2 with TRBJ1-4, with a tentative D call TRBD1 (5 bases). Germline V gives CDR1 SGHTA, CDR2 FQGNSA. The V gene lost 3 bases and the J gene lost 0 bases, with 8 bases spanning the gap. The CDR3 sequence is 15 residues long. CDR3 region: CASSFDRATNEKLFF. CDR3 in DNA: TGTGCCAGCAGCTTTGACAGAGCAACTAATGAAAAACTGTTTTTT.

The V gene is TRBV18, the J gene TRBJ2-3, with D possibly TRBD2 on 6 matching bases. The V end lost 3 bases, the J end lost 4 bases, and 11 bases lay between the germline ends. This CDR3 spans 14 amino acids. CDR1 and CDR2 (germline): KGHSH, LQKENI. CDR3 DNA: TGTGCCAGCTCACCTCGGAGGGCCTCAGATACGCAGTATTTT. This encodes CASSPRRASDTQYF.

V is TRBV5-1 and J is TRBJ2-1, with 15 bases identical to TRBD2. CDR1 and CDR2 (germline): SGHRS, YFSETQ. The CDR3 runs to 18 residues. The ends lost 0 bases at V and 6 bases at J; junction bases unmatched: 7. In DNA form, the CDR3 reads TGCGCCAGCAGCTTGGCGCCGGGACTAGCGGGGGGTCCCAATGAGCAGTTCTTC. It codes for CASSLAPGLAGGPNEQFF.

The chain combines TRBV24-1 with TRBJ2-3, with a tentative D call TRBD2 (6 bases). V was trimmed by 9 bases and J by 6 bases, leaving 12 bases between them. The CDR3 totals 12 residues. The V gene's germline CDR1 is KGHDR and CDR2 SFDVKD. In DNA, the CDR3 is TGTGCCACCGGCGGGGTTTCGGATACGCAGTATTTT. It translates to CATGGVSDTQYF.